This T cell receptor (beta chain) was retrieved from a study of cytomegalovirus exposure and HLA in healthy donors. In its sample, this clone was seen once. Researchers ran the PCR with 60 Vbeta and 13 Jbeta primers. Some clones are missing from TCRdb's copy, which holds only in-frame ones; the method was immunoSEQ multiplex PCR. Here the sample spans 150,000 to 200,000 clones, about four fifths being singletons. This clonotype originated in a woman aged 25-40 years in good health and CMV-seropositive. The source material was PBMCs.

This CDR3 reads CASSDPGTGLAGELFF. The DNA of the CDR3 is TGTGCCAGCAGTGATCCCGGGACAGGGTTAGCCGGGGAGCTGTTTTTT. The genes are TRBV6-1 and TRBJ2-2, with 9 bases fitting TRBD1. Germline assignment: CDR1 MNHNS and CDR2 SASEGT. There are 16 residues in the CDR3. After removal of 3 bases from V and 6 bases from J, the junction contained 8 bases not matched to a gene.